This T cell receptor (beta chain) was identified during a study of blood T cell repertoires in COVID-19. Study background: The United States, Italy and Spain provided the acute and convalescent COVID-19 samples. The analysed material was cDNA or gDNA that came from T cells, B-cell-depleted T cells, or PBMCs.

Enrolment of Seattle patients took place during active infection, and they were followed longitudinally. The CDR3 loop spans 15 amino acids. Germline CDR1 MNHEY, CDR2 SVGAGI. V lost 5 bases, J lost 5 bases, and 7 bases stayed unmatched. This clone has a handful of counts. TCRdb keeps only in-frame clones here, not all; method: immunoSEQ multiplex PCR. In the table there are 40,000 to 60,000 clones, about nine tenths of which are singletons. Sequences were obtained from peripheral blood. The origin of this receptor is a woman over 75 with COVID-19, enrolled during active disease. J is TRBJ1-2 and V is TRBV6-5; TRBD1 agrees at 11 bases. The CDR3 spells CASSRTGTGGYGYTF. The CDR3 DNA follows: TGTGCCAGCAGTAGAACCGGGACAGGGGGATATGGCTACACCTTC.